The clone carrying this T cell receptor (beta chain) was found a few times. The Seattle patients joined while their infection was active and were tracked longitudinally afterward. The record originates from a study of blood T cell repertoires in COVID-19. Study information: There were acute and convalescent COVID-19 samples, and they came from the United States, Italy and Spain. PBMCs, B-cell-depleted T cells, or T cells provided the cDNA or gDNA that made up the material.

As originally analysed: The assay estimated nucleated cells by amplifying reference gene primers. Sequenced by immunoSEQ multiplex PCR; TCRdb stores in-frame clones only, minus some. From that table come the V and J calls and clone size; the DNA was used to work out D and trimming. Here the sample spans approximately 330,000 clones, roughly 90% being singletons. The CDR3 spans 13 residues. Trimming removed 0 bases from V and 3 bases from J, with 3 bases in between. The V gene's germline CDR1 is ENHRY and CDR2 SYGVKD. The clonotype was recovered from a woman aged 40 to 50 with COVID-19, enrolled during active disease. The chain is built from TRBV10-3 and TRBJ1-5; no firm D call. Sequencing was carried out using peripheral blood. CDR3 in DNA: TGTGCCATCAGTGAGTCATACAATCAGCCCCAGCATTTT. Protein product: CAISESYNQPQHF.